This is a list of T cell receptor beta chains from one sample in a study of blood T cell repertoires in COVID-19. TCRdb's table, derived via immunoSEQ multiplex PCR, lists solely in-frame clones and lacks some. The repertoire includes tens of thousands of clones, roughly 80% of them detected once, and approximately 2.1% sits in the top ten. Source material: peripheral blood. The receptors come from a man between 65 and 85 years old with COVID-19, enrolled during active disease. CDR3s include the opening cysteine and the closing phenylalanine or tryptophan. Fields, in order: clone size, V gene, J gene, D gene, CDR3 DNA, CDR3 protein. D genes are given only for firm matches. A row's size may be missing; if present it is once, few, many or a size class.

clone size: -; V gene: TRBV7-6; J gene: TRBJ2-3; D gene: -; CDR3 DNA: TGTGCCAGCAGCATCCCCTCAGATACGCAGTATTTT; CDR3 protein: CASSIPSDTQYF
clone size: once; V gene: TRBV20-1; J gene: TRBJ1-4; D gene: -; CDR3 DNA: TGCAGTGCTAGTCCCCTCGAGGGATCTAATGAAAAACTGTTTTTT; CDR3 protein: CSASPLEGSNEKLFF
clone size: -; V gene: TRBV5-1; J gene: TRBJ1-5; D gene: -; CDR3 DNA: TGCGCCAGCAGCTTGGGAGCGTACAGCAATCAGCCCCAGCATTTT; CDR3 protein: CASSLGAYSNQPQHF
clone size: -; V gene: TRBV27; J gene: TRBJ1-6; D gene: -; CDR3 DNA: TGTGCCAGCAGTCCGATAGGACAATATAATTCACCCCTCCACTTT; CDR3 protein: CASSPIGQYNSPLHF
clone size: few; V gene: TRBV7-3; J gene: TRBJ2-1; D gene: TRBD2; CDR3 DNA: TGTGCCAGCAGCTTTGGCTCTCGCCTAGCGGGAGGTAATGAGCAGTTCTTC; CDR3 protein: CASSFGSRLAGGNEQFF
clone size: -; V gene: TRBV29-1; J gene: TRBJ1-6; D gene: TRBD1; CDR3 DNA: TGCAGCGTTCGACAGGGTTATAATTCACCCCTCCACTTT; CDR3 protein: CSVRQGYNSPLHF
clone size: -; V gene: TRBV29-1; J gene: TRBJ2-7; D gene: -; CDR3 DNA: TGCAGCGCCGAGGGATTCGACGTCTCCGAGCAGTACTTC; CDR3 protein: CSAEGFDVSEQYF
clone size: few; V gene: TRBV2; J gene: TRBJ1-4; D gene: -; CDR3 DNA: TGTGCCAGCAGTGAACTTGAAAAACTGTTTTTT; CDR3 protein: CASSELEKLFF
clone size: -; V gene: TRBV6-6; J gene: TRBJ2-7; D gene: -; CDR3 DNA: TGTGCCAGCAGTTACAGCTTAGGGGTGGGCTACGAGCAGTACTTC; CDR3 protein: CASSYSLGVGYEQYF
clone size: -; V gene: TRBV11-3; J gene: TRBJ2-7; D gene: -; CDR3 DNA: TGTGCCAGCAGTCATGACAGGTTCAACGAGCAGTACTTC; CDR3 protein: CASSHDRFNEQYF
clone size: -; V gene: TRBV12-3/TRBV12-4; J gene: TRBJ2-7; D gene: TRBD1; CDR3 DNA: TGTGCCAGCAGCCCGACAGGGGGGGGCGAGCAGTACTTC; CDR3 protein: CASSPTGGGEQYF
clone size: -; V gene: TRBV20-1; J gene: TRBJ1-2; D gene: -; CDR3 DNA: TGCAGTGGTTGGGAGAACTATGGCTACACCTTC; CDR3 protein: CSGWENYGYTF
clone size: few; V gene: TRBV10-3; J gene: TRBJ1-2; D gene: -; CDR3 DNA: TGTGCCATCAGTGTTGCGGGGAACTATGGCTACACCTTC; CDR3 protein: CAISVAGNYGYTF
clone size: -; V gene: TRBV5-1; J gene: TRBJ1-2; D gene: -; CDR3 DNA: TGCGCCAGCAGCTCCAGCGGCAGATTTCACGGCTACACCTTC; CDR3 protein: CASSSSGRFHGYTF
clone size: -; V gene: TRBV29-1; J gene: TRBJ1-2; D gene: TRBD1; CDR3 DNA: TGCAGCGTTTCACCCGGACAGGGGTATAGCTATGGCTACACCTTC; CDR3 protein: CSVSPGQGYSYGYTF
clone size: -; V gene: TRBV19; J gene: TRBJ1-5; D gene: -; CDR3 DNA: TGTGCCAGTAGGGAGGGGGGGATTGTACGGCCCCAGCATTTT; CDR3 protein: CASREGGIVRPQHF
clone size: -; V gene: TRBV18; J gene: TRBJ2-1; D gene: -; CDR3 DNA: TGTGCCAGCTCGCCTTTTGTGAGGTCCGGAAATGAGCAGTTCTTC; CDR3 protein: CASSPFVRSGNEQFF
clone size: -; V gene: TRBV6-2/TRBV6-3; J gene: TRBJ2-7; D gene: TRBD2; CDR3 DNA: TGTGCCAGCAGTCAGACTAGCCCTCCCTACGAGCAGTACTTC; CDR3 protein: CASSQTSPPYEQYF
clone size: -; V gene: TRBV7-3; J gene: TRBJ2-5; D gene: TRBD2; CDR3 DNA: TGTGCCAGCAGCTTACTAGCGGGAGGCCCTGAGACCCAGTACTTC; CDR3 protein: CASSLLAGGPETQYF
clone size: -; V gene: TRBV5-5; J gene: TRBJ2-7; D gene: -; CDR3 DNA: TGTGCCAGCAGCTCCGGTGCGGATAGCTCCTACGAGCAGTACTTC; CDR3 protein: CASSSGADSSYEQYF
clone size: -; V gene: TRBV9; J gene: TRBJ2-3; D gene: -; CDR3 DNA: TGTGCCAGCAGCGGCGGGGAGTGGGGCACAGATACGCAGTATTTT; CDR3 protein: CASSGGEWGTDTQYF
clone size: -; V gene: TRBV18; J gene: TRBJ1-2; D gene: TRBD1; CDR3 DNA: TGTGCCAGCTCGCGCTACAGGGGGCAGGAAGGCTACACCTTC; CDR3 protein: CASSRYRGQEGYTF
clone size: -; V gene: TRBV11-1; J gene: TRBJ2-7; D gene: -; CDR3 DNA: TGTGCCAGCAGCAGAACAGGGCCCAACTACGAGCAGTACTTC; CDR3 protein: CASSRTGPNYEQYF
clone size: -; V gene: TRBV4-2; J gene: TRBJ1-2; D gene: -; CDR3 DNA: TGTGCCAGCAGACTATCGACAGAACCCCGAACTCACTATGGCTACACCTTC; CDR3 protein: CASRLSTEPRTHYGYTF